This record covers a single T cell receptor (beta chain). In every patient, relapse followed autologous stem cell transplantation, while exposure to brentuximab vedotin differed. Best outcomes ranged across complete response, partial response and progressive disease. This specimen comes from a study of PD-1 blockade in classical Hodgkin lymphoma. Assay: immunoSEQ multiplex PCR; the TCRdb copy retains only in-frame clones and omits some. The sample yields 25,000 to 35,000 clones, around four fifths seen once. This material consisted of peripheral blood mononuclear cells (PBMCs), taken before the second cycle of nivolumab. The receptor was derived from a human donor with classical Hodgkin lymphoma.

The CDR3, as DNA: TGTGCCAGGGACCTCGAGCAGTACTTC. It yields the protein CARDLEQYF. V gene TRBV6-1 combines with J gene TRBJ2-7, with unresolved D. The CDR3 contains 9 residues. V was pared by 9 bases and J by 6 bases, with 6 bases between. Germline CDR1 and CDR2: MNHNS and SASEGT.